The sequence of this T cell receptor beta chain was determined in a study of cytomegalovirus exposure and HLA in healthy donors. Across the whole study: Among the roughly 400 donors who were genotyped, about 79% fell in the genetic ancestry cluster that is associated with self-reported Caucasian donors.

About this clone: The antigen remains unidentified.

Study-level findings and limits: In the analysis, some V segments, TRBV6-2 and TRBV6-3 included, were excluded as indistinguishable.

V was shortened by 8 bases and J by 4 bases, with 11 bases between the two germline ends. The CDR3 covers 12 residues. Germline CDR1 reads MNHNS; CDR2 reads SASEGT. This PCR relied on a set of 60 Vbeta primers and 13 Jbeta primers. Per the study methods: Later reanalysis found 70 million to 95 million unique TCR beta chains, some 10 million of them shared. Assay used: immunoSEQ multiplex PCR; TCRdb lists only in-frame clones, some missing. The V and J calls and clone size were taken over from that table, and D and trimming were inferred from the DNA. The table records fewer than 85,000 clones, approximately 70% of them present only once.

The sequencing sample was made of PBMCs. The TCR comes from a woman in her thirties or forties in good health and CMV-seropositive. The chain employs TRBV6-1 and TRBJ1-1; D remains ambiguous. The CDR3 nucleotides are TGTGCCAGCGGCCGGGAGAGCACTGAAGCTTTCTTT. Translation gives CASGRESTEAFF.